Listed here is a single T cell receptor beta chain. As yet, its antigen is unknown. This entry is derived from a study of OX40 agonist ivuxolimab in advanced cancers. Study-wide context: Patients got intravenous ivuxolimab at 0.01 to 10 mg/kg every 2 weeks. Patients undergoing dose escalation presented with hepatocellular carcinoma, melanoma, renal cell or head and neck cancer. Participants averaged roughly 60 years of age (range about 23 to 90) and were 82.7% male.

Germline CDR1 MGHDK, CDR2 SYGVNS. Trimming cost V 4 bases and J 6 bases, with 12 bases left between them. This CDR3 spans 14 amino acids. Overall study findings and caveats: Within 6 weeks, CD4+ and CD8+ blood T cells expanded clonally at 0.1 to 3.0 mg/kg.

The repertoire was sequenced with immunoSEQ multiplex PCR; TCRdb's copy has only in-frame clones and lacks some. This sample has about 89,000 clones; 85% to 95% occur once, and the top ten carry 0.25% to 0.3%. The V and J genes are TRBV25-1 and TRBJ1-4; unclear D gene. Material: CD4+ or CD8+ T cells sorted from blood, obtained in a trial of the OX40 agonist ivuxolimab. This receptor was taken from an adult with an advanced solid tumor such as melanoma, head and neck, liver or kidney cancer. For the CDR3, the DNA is TGTGCCAGCAGTGGGCTTGACTGGGATGAAAAACTGTTTTTT. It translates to CASSGLDWDEKLFF.